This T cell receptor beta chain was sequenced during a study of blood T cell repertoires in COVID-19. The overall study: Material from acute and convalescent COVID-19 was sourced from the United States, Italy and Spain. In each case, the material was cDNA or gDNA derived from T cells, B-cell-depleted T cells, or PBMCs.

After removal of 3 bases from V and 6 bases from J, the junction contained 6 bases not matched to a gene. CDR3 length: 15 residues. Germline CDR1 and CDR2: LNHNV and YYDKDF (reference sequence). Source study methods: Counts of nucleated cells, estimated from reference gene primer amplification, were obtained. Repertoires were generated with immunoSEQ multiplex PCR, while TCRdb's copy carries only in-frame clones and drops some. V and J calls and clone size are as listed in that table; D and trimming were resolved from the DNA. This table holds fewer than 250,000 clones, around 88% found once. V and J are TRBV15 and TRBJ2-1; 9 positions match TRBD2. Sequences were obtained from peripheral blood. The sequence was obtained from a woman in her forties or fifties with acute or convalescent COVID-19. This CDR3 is CATSSWREGGNEQFF. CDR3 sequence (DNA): TGTGCCACCAGCAGTTGGCGGGAGGGAGGCAATGAGCAGTTCTTC.